This is a list of T cell receptor beta chains from one sample in a study of T cell repertoires in cytomegalovirus infection. TCRdb used MiXCR to reprocess the reads, holding one entry per CDR3 protein. The sample holds 400,000 to 600,000 distinct CDR3 sequences; 40% to 50% are singletons and the top ten take roughly two fifths. Their antigens remain unidentified. The sequenced sample was cultured PBMCs, obtained from culture after CMV antigen stimulation. The origin of the receptors is a human donor in good health (CMV status not recorded). Some clones in this sample may be carry-over from other donors' samples. CDR3s include the opening cysteine and the closing phenylalanine or tryptophan. D genes are given only for firm matches. Size tells how often a clone was seen (once, few, many) or the class of an expanded clone, and some rows leave it out.

>TRBV19|TRBD2|TRBJ2-3|.
CASSREVDTQYF
TGTGCCAGTTCCCGGGAGGTAGATACGCAGTATTTT
>TRBV19|.|TRBJ2-7|.
CASSIGGPSYEQYF
TGTGCCAGTAGTATTGGTGGGCCTTCCTACGAGCAGTACTTC
>TRBV5-6|.|TRBJ2-1|.
CASSLDAASGFNEQFF
TGTGCCAGCAGCTTGGATGCGGCCTCGGGGTTTAATGAGCAGTTCTTC
>TRBV27|.|TRBJ1-1|few
CASSYGGANTEAFF
TGTGCCAGCAGTTATGGGGGCGCGAACACTGAAGCTTTCTTT
>TRBV28|.|TRBJ2-3|.
CATARRGSSTDTQYF
TGTGCCACGGCGAGGCGGGGATCTAGCACAGATACGCAGTATTTT
>TRBV20-1|TRBD2|TRBJ2-2|.
CSALPAGGSGELFF
TGCAGTGCCCTGCCGGCGGGAGGGAGCGGGGAGCTGTTTTTT
>TRBV20-1|.|TRBJ1-3|.
CSARGHHSGNTIYF
TGCAGTGCTAGGGGCCACCACTCTGGAAACACCATATATTTT
>TRBV7-9|.|TRBJ2-3|.
CASSLLTVSTDTQYF
TGTGCCAGCAGCTTACTAACGGTTAGCACAGATACGCAGTATTTT
>TRBV6-5|TRBD1|TRBJ2-7|few
CASSSGQGDFYEQYF
TGTGCCAGCAGTTCCGGACAGGGGGACTTCTACGAGCAGTACTTC
>TRBV12-3/TRBV12-4|.|TRBJ2-1|.
CASSPPRENNEQFF
TGTGCCAGCAGCCCGCCCCGGGAAAACAATGAGCAGTTCTTC
>TRBV12-3/TRBV12-4|TRBD1|TRBJ1-4|once
CASTPGTGEKLFF
TGTGCCAGCACCCCCGGGACAGGTGAAAAACTGTTTTTT
>TRBV7-6|TRBD2|TRBJ2-3|.
CASSLYGGADTQYF
TGTGCCAGCAGCTTATACGGGGGGGCAGATACGCAGTATTTT
>TRBV7-9|TRBD2|TRBJ2-1|.
CASSRLAGEGNEQFF
TGTGCCAGCAGCCGTCTAGCGGGAGAAGGCAATGAGCAGTTCTTC
>TRBV7-4|.|TRBJ2-1|.
CASSIPYYNEQFF
TGTGCCAGCAGCATCCCCTATTACAATGAGCAGTTCTTC
>TRBV7-8|TRBD1|TRBJ1-5|.
CASSPDRAGNQPQHF
TGTGCCAGCAGCCCTGACAGGGCGGGCAATCAGCCCCAGCATTTT
>TRBV20-1|.|TRBJ2-1|.
CSALSPGHLSSYNEQFF
TGCAGTGCCCTATCCCCGGGACACCTGAGCTCCTACAATGAGCAGTTCTTC
>TRBV20-1|.|TRBJ2-5|.
CSAQAGAGGETQYF
TGCAGTGCTCAGGCCGGGGCGGGTGGAGAGACCCAGTACTTC
>TRBV19|TRBD2|TRBJ2-7|few
CASTGLRELVYEQYF
TGTGCCAGTACCGGTCTGCGGGAGCTAGTCTACGAGCAGTACTTC
>TRBV11-2|.|TRBJ2-5|few
CASSLVGGLWETQYF
TGTGCCAGCAGCTTAGTGGGTGGGCTATGGGAGACCCAGTACTTC
>TRBV15|.|TRBJ2-3|.
CATTNRDTQYF
TGTGCCACCACAAACCGTGATACGCAGTATTTT
>TRBV12-3/TRBV12-4|.|TRBJ2-2|.
CASRRTVGGELFF
TGTGCCAGCAGGAGGACAGTTGGCGGGGAGCTGTTTTTT
>TRBV7-6|.|TRBJ1-3|few
CASSRGSGPIYF
TGTGCCAGCAGCCGTGGAAGCGGGCCCATATATTTT
>TRBV4-2|.|TRBJ2-7|.
CASSQAQGAYEQYF
TGTGCCAGCAGCCAAGCCCAGGGCGCCTACGAGCAGTACTTC
>TRBV7-6|TRBD2|TRBJ2-1|few
CASSSGLAGGRAYNEQFF
TGTGCCAGCAGCTCCGGACTAGCGGGAGGCCGAGCCTACAATGAGCAGTTCTTC
>TRBV27|.|TRBJ2-1|.
CASSRTPPVRYNEQFF
TGTGCCAGCAGTCGTACTCCTCCCGTACGGTACAATGAGCAGTTCTTC
>TRBV7-2|.|TRBJ2-7|few
CASSRSHGGTYEQYF
TGTGCCAGCAGCCGATCCCACGGCGGAACCTACGAGCAGTACTTC
>TRBV27|TRBD2|TRBJ2-1|.
CASSFSSGRREQFF
TGTGCCAGCAGTTTCTCTAGCGGGAGGCGTGAGCAGTTCTTC
>TRBV6-2/TRBV6-3|TRBD1|TRBJ2-1|few
CASSYPPGTGGDEQFF
TGTGCCAGCAGTTACCCCCCCGGGACAGGGGGCGATGAGCAGTTCTTC
>TRBV7-6|.|TRBJ2-7|few
CASSLQDTLAEQYF
TGTGCCAGCAGCTTACAGGACACCCTCGCCGAGCAGTACTTC
>TRBV4-2|TRBD2|TRBJ2-3|.
CASSQAPSGGALDTQYF
TGTGCCAGCAGCCAAGCCCCCAGCGGGGGGGCCTTAGATACGCAGTATTTT
>TRBV12-3/TRBV12-4|TRBD1|TRBJ1-1|.
CASTDDRGYQGTEAFF
TGTGCCAGCACCGACGACAGGGGGTACCAGGGTACTGAAGCTTTCTTT
>TRBV7-2|TRBD1|TRBJ2-7|.
CASSSGTAGEQYF
TGTGCCAGCAGCTCCGGGACAGCCGGGGAGCAGTACTTC
>TRBV4-1|.|TRBJ2-7|.
CASSQDPRGREQYF
TGCGCCAGCAGCCAAGATCCCAGGGGTCGGGAGCAGTACTTC
>TRBV7-2|.|TRBJ2-3|few
CASSLRDRATRYF
TGTGCCAGCAGCTTAAGGGATCGGGCAACCCGGTATTTT
>TRBV7-2|TRBD2|TRBJ2-2|.
CASSSRLAGGTGELFF
TGTGCCAGCAGCTCCAGACTAGCGGGAGGGACCGGGGAGCTGTTTTTT
>TRBV7-2|.|TRBJ2-3|few
CASSLRRQATDTQYF
TGTGCCAGCAGCTTACGGCGTCAGGCCACAGATACGCAGTATTTT
>TRBV7-9|TRBD2|TRBJ2-1|few
CASSSQTSDYNEQFF
TGTGCCAGCAGCTCACAGACTAGCGACTACAATGAGCAGTTCTTC
>TRBV7-2|.|TRBJ2-2|few
CASSLAKGTGELFF
TGTGCCAGCAGCTTAGCTAAAGGAACCGGGGAGCTGTTTTTT
>TRBV20-1|TRBD2|TRBJ2-5|.
CSARKGPGLAGRETQYF
TGCAGTGCTAGAAAAGGCCCGGGACTAGCGGGGAGAGAGACCCAGTACTTC
>TRBV10-3|.|TRBJ2-4|once
CAISGSQAGGNIQYF
TGTGCCATCAGTGGTTCACAGGCGGGTGGGAACATTCAGTACTTC
>TRBV7-2|.|TRBJ1-5|few
CASSLTRDALPQHF
TGTGCCAGCAGCCTAACCAGGGACGCCCTGCCCCAGCATTTT
>TRBV7-9|.|TRBJ1-3|few
CASSSLTNSGNTIYF
TGTGCCAGCAGCTCACTCACGAACTCTGGAAACACCATATATTTT
>TRBV19|.|TRBJ2-2|once
CATRGQGVGELFF
TGTGCCACCCGGGGGCAGGGGGTCGGGGAGCTGTTTTTT
>TRBV20-1|.|TRBJ2-3|.
CSARGGSTDTQYF
TGCAGTGCTCGGGGTGGGAGCACAGATACGCAGTATTTT
>TRBV2|TRBD1|TRBJ2-3|.
CASSKQGITDTQYF
TGTGCCAGCAGTAAACAGGGGATCACAGATACGCAGTATTTT
>TRBV4-1|.|TRBJ2-1|.
CASSQGGRFRGSYEQFF
TGCGCCAGCAGCCAGGGGGGACGATTTAGGGGGAGCTATGAGCAGTTCTTC
>TRBV11-2|TRBD1|TRBJ2-2|.
CASSSTGDRTGELFF
TGTGCCAGCAGCTCGACAGGGGATCGCACCGGGGAGCTGTTTTTT
>TRBV4-1|.|TRBJ2-3|.
CASSQDRITQYF
TGCGCCAGCAGCCAAGATCGAATTACGCAGTATTTT
>TRBV7-6|.|TRBJ2-5|few
CASSFRGGSDGETQYF
TGTGCCAGCAGCTTTCGCGGAGGGAGCGACGGGGAGACCCAGTACTTC
>TRBV7-4|.|TRBJ1-2|few
CASSLTGQTILNYGYTF
TGTGCCAGCAGCTTAACCGGACAGACCATCTTAAACTATGGCTACACCTTC
>TRBV7-9|.|TRBJ2-3|.
CASSSSTGQAPSTDTQYF
TGTGCCAGCAGCTCGTCCACGGGGCAGGCCCCTAGCACAGATACGCAGTATTTT
>TRBV7-8|.|TRBJ2-1|few
CASSLAAAKSYNEQFF
TGTGCCAGCAGCTTAGCGGCGGCAAAATCCTACAATGAGCAGTTCTTC
>TRBV7-8|TRBD1|TRBJ1-4|few
CASSYRDRVLATNEKLFF
TGTGCCAGCAGCTATCGGGACAGAGTGCTTGCAACTAATGAAAAACTGTTTTTT
>TRBV7-9|TRBD1|TRBJ1-2|.
CASSYRQGGEGYTF
TGTGCCAGCAGCTATCGTCAGGGGGGGGAGGGCTACACCTTC
>TRBV7-2|.|TRBJ2-1|.
CASSLVPASSYNEQFF
TGTGCCAGCAGCTTAGTCCCGGCCAGCTCCTACAATGAGCAGTTCTTC
>TRBV6-1|.|TRBJ2-7|once
CASSEHRDGVEQYF
TGTGCCAGCAGTGAGCACAGGGATGGAGTCGAGCAGTACTTC
>TRBV7-2|TRBD2|TRBJ2-5|many
CASSLQSSGVETQYF
TGTGCCAGCAGCTTACAATCCAGCGGGGTGGAGACCCAGTACTTC
>TRBV19|TRBD2|TRBJ2-7|.
CASSRGLAGGYEQYF
TGTGCCAGTAGCCGTGGACTAGCGGGAGGATACGAGCAGTACTTC
>TRBV6-5|TRBD1|TRBJ1-1|.
CASSVDRGYTEAFF
TGTGCCAGCAGTGTCGACAGGGGTTACACTGAAGCTTTCTTT
>TRBV7-2|.|TRBJ1-3|few
CASSQSSSGNTIYF
TGTGCCAGCAGCCAGAGTTCCTCTGGAAACACCATATATTTT